These 8 T cell receptor beta chains originate from one sample sequenced in a study of neoadjuvant anti-PD-1 for oral cavity cancer. The repertoire was sequenced with immunoSEQ multiplex PCR; TCRdb's copy has only in-frame clones and lacks some. This sample has under 85,000 clones; about 84% occur once, and the top ten carry 2.5% to 3.5%. The material sequenced was PBMCs, taken before nivolumab (anti-PD-1) treatment. These receptors were taken from a person aged 40 to 85 with oral cavity squamous cell carcinoma.

The chain combines TRBV30 with TRBJ1-2; 8 bases line up with TRBD1. The J segment lost 4 bases and the V segment lost 2 bases, leaving 6 bases of the junction unmatched. In germline, CDR1 is GTSNPN, CDR2 SVGIG (reference sequence). This CDR3 region has 14 residues. CDR3 nucleotide sequence: TGTGCCTGGAGTCCGACAGGGGCGATCTATGGCTACACCTTC. It encodes CAWSPTGAIYGYTF.

This clone was counted a single time. This sample includes further DNA sequences coding for the same CDR3. The chain recombines TRBV20-1 with TRBJ2-7; D remains unclear. Germline CDR1 is DFQATT and CDR2 is SNEGSKA (reference sequence). Trimming took off 1 base at V and 3 bases at J, with 4 bases between the two ends. The CDR3 spans 11 residues. The DNA of the CDR3 is TGCAGTGCTAGAGGCAGCTACGAGCAGTACTTC. It specifies CSARGSYEQYF.

The V call is TRBV18, the J call TRBJ2-7; 9 bases are a match to TRBD1. CDR1 is KGHSH, CDR2 LQKENI, per germline. The CDR3 length is 15 residues. V lost 0 bases to trimming and J lost 0 bases; unmatched junction nucleotides: 0. CDR3 DNA sequence: TGTGCCAGCTCACCACCGGACAGGGGCTCCTACGAGCAGTACTTC. Translated, it gives CASSPPDRGSYEQYF.

V gene TRBV15 combines with J gene TRBJ2-7, with 7 bases matching TRBD1. With 5 bases clipped from V and 3 bases from J, the junction kept 7 bases outside the gene matches. CDR1 is LNHNV, CDR2 YYDKDF, per germline (reference sequence). This CDR3 region has 14 residues. CDR3 DNA: TGTGCCACCAGCTCCCGGGACAGTAACTACGAGCAGTACTTC. It specifies CATSSRDSNYEQYF.

The genes are TRBV11-2 and TRBJ2-7; D remains unclear. The V end was cut by 0 bases, the J end by 2 bases, with 11 bases between. Germline CDR1 reads SGHAT; CDR2 reads FQNNGV. The CDR3 length is 15 residues. CDR3 DNA: TGTGCCAGCAGCTTAGAGCTTCTGACGACCTACGAGCAGTACTTC. As protein: CASSLELLTTYEQYF. The full variable domain, its missing parts supplied by reference TRBV11-2 and TRBJ2-7, is EAGVAQSPRYKIIEKRQSVAFWCNPISGHATLYWYQQILGQGPKLLIQFQNNGVVDDSQLPKDRFSAERLKGVDSTLKIQPAKLEDSAVYLCASSLELLTTYEQYFGPGTRLTVT.

This clone was seen a single time. The V and J genes are TRBV11-2 and TRBJ2-5; tentatively, D is TRBD1 (5 bases). Germline V CDR1 and CDR2: SGHAT, FQNNGV. The CDR3 runs to 14 residues. Trimming left V 1 base short and J 2 bases short, with 8 bases between. The CDR3 loop is CASSLGTFQETQYF. The CDR3 DNA sequence: TGTGCCAGCAGCTTAGGGACATTTCAAGAGACCCAGTACTTC.

The chain links TRBV5-1 to TRBJ2-7, with TRBD2 as a possible D gene (6 bases). Germline V lookup: CDR1 SGHRS, CDR2 YFSETQ. The CDR3 is 14 residues long. The V end was cut by 0 bases, the J end by 3 bases, with 10 bases between. CDR3 DNA sequence: TGCGCCAGCAGCTTGGTTGGGGGACTCTACGAGCAGTACTTC. It yields the protein CASSLVGGLYEQYF.

This clone was seen only a few times. V is TRBV18 and J is TRBJ1-2, with D perhaps TRBD1 (5 bases). Per the germline V gene, CDR1 is KGHSH and CDR2 is LQKENI. The CDR3 spans 14 residues. V lost 0 bases and J 5 bases, leaving 10 bases between the germline ends. The CDR3 loop is CASSPPSGLYGYTF. The CDR3 DNA reads TGTGCCAGCTCACCACCGTCGGGGCTGTATGGCTACACCTTC.